The subject of this entry is one TCR beta chain. Its antigen is as yet unknown. This sample stems from a study of persistence of HIV-infected CD4 T cells. Across the study: Multiple blood draws of up to roughly 180 mL, except a couple of donors with single leukapheresis.

Study observations and caveats: Bulk TCR data could not be restricted to HIV-1-infected CMV-responding cells. CMV- and Gag-responding cells had lower TCRbeta richness than CD3/CD28-responding cells.

This was the immunoSEQ version 4 assay in survey mode. The assay was immunoSEQ multiplex PCR, and TCRdb's table has in-frame clones only and misses some. The table has about 20,000 clones, around 78% seen once; the top ten hold 6% to 7%. The stimulus was lysate of CMV-infected fibroblasts, around 11 ug/mL. Sorting of responding CD4+ T cells relied on upregulated CD40 ligand together with CD69. An approximately 17-hour stimulation of CD8-depleted PBMCs used anti-CD28/CD49d costimulation, CD40-blocking antibody and enfuvirtide. This receptor was obtained from an adult man with HIV who was CMV-seropositive. Sequencing was performed on CD4+ T cells sorted from PBMCs after approximately 20-hour stimulation, taken from a patient who received antiretroviral therapy.

For the CDR3, the DNA is TGTGCCAGCTCACCCTCTCTAGACAGGGGGGATCAGCCCCAGCATTTT. Its protein product is CASSPSLDRGDQPQHF. The J gene is TRBJ1-5, the V gene TRBV18; 9 nucleotides line up with TRBD1. CDR1 and CDR2 from the germline V gene are KGHSH and LQKENI. The CDR3 has 16 residues. The V and J ends lost 3 bases and 5 bases, in that order; junction bases with no gene match: 8.